Included here is one TCR beta chain sequence, with context. Its target is unknown. Genomic DNA in a quantity of about 2 micrograms was derived from cryopreserved PBMCs for TCR beta libraries. The data are from a study of cytotoxic CD8 clonotypes in ibrutinib-treated CLL. Study-wide points: While tracking circulating CD8+ T-cell counts, baseline clonality exceeded that of age-matched healthy donors. Public clonotypes, an uncommon group, contracted or remained stable on treatment.

The length of the CDR3 is 17 residues. Germline V gene data show CDR1 as SNHLY and CDR2 as FYNNEI. Trimming pared 2 bases from V and 1 base from J, leaving 18 bases between. Only in-frame clones appear in the TCRdb table, and some are missing; sequencing was by immunoSEQ multiplex PCR. Of some 170,000 clones listed, approximately 91% are singletons. This specimen consisted of PBMCs, obtained at disease progression, from a patient treated with ibrutinib. This sequence joins TRBV2 and TRBJ2-7; TRBD2 is a possible D gene (5 bases). This clonotype originated in a human donor with chronic lymphocytic leukemia. As DNA, the CDR3 is TGTGCCAGCAGTGAAATAGGTAGGACTGAGTATTCCTACGAGCAGTACTTC. This sequence encodes CASSEIGRTEYSYEQYF.